A selection of T cell receptor beta chains follows, all from one sample in a study of T cell responses to AZD1222 COVID-19 vaccine. Sequencing was performed with immunoSEQ multiplex PCR; in TCRdb, only in-frame clones are kept and a portion is missing. The table has around 120,000 clones, over 75% seen once. The sample here was peripheral blood, taken on day 0 of AZD1222 vaccination. The source is an adult in good health. CDR3s include the opening cysteine and the closing phenylalanine or tryptophan. D genes are given only for firm matches. Not every row has a clone size; where given, it reads once, few, many or a size class.

abundance,j_gene,v_gene,d_gene,CDR3aa,CDR3nt
NA,TRBJ2-2,TRBV18,NA,CASSPQSSAHTGELFF,TGTGCCAGCTCACCACAGTCGAGTGCACACACCGGGGAGCTGTTTTTT
NA,TRBJ1-2,TRBV28,TRBD1,CASSRQGDQIFYTF,TGTGCCAGCAGCCGACAGGGGGATCAGATCTTCTACACCTTC
NA,TRBJ2-3,TRBV6-1,NA,CASSAGTGMSATDTQYF,TGTGCCAGCAGTGCCGGCACAGGGATGAGTGCGACAGATACGCAGTATTTT
few,TRBJ2-7,TRBV3-1/TRBV3-2,NA,CASSQAAYPYEQYF,TGTGCCAGCAGCCAAGCGGCTTACCCCTACGAGCAGTACTTC
NA,TRBJ2-2,TRBV5-1,TRBD1,CASSFGTGAWELFF,TGCGCCAGCAGCTTCGGGACAGGGGCCTGGGAGCTGTTTTTT
NA,TRBJ1-5,TRBV28,NA,CASSLRALSANQPQHF,TGTGCCAGCAGTTTACGGGCACTATCGGCCAATCAGCCCCAGCATTTT
NA,TRBJ2-1,TRBV5-1,NA,CASTRRSGRDNEQFF,TGCGCCAGCACCAGACGGAGCGGTCGCGACAATGAGCAGTTCTTC
NA,TRBJ1-1,TRBV5-1,NA,CASSLDPGNTEAFF,TGCGCCAGCAGTCTCGACCCAGGTAACACTGAAGCTTTCTTT
NA,TRBJ1-1,TRBV2,NA,CASSEVRPGAFF,TGTGCCAGCAGTGAAGTTCGTCCTGGCGCTTTCTTT
NA,TRBJ2-1,TRBV5-6,NA,CASSSQRAFTYNEQFF,TGTGCCAGCAGTTCTCAGCGGGCTTTTACCTACAATGAGCAGTTCTTC
NA,TRBJ2-5,TRBV7-9,NA,CASRSTRPYPQETQYF,TGTGCCAGCAGAAGTACTCGGCCCTATCCTCAAGAGACCCAGTACTTC
NA,TRBJ2-2,TRBV7-3,NA,CASSLTNTGELFF,TGTGCCAGCAGCTTAACGAACACCGGGGAGCTGTTTTTT
NA,TRBJ2-1,TRBV27,NA,CASSWGDYNEQFF,TGTGCCAGCAGTTGGGGGGACTACAATGAGCAGTTCTTC
NA,TRBJ2-1,TRBV10-2,NA,CASSLLPGNEQFF,TGCGCCAGCAGTCTCCTTCCGGGGAATGAGCAGTTCTTC
NA,TRBJ1-2,TRBV3-1/TRBV3-2,TRBD1,CASSPGTGNYGYTF,TGTGCCAGCAGCCCTGGGACAGGTAACTATGGCTACACCTTC
NA,TRBJ2-2,TRBV3-1/TRBV3-2,TRBD2,CASSQPTGGPIGELFF,TGTGCCAGCAGCCAGCCCACGGGAGGGCCAATCGGGGAGCTGTTTTTT
NA,TRBJ2-2,TRBV28,NA,CASTSLGGELFF,TGTGCCAGCACCAGCTTGGGCGGGGAGCTGTTTTTT
once,TRBJ1-1,TRBV6-4,NA,CASSEGEQGTVVNTEAFF,TGTGCCAGCAGTGAAGGGGAGCAGGGGACGGTGGTGAACACTGAAGCTTTCTTT
NA,TRBJ2-7,TRBV24-1,TRBD2,CATSDFTSGRYEQYF,TGTGCCACCAGTGATTTTACTAGCGGGAGGTACGAGCAGTACTTC
NA,TRBJ2-3,TRBV2,TRBD2,CASRRGLARTDTQYF,TGTGCCAGCAGGAGGGGACTAGCCAGGACAGATACGCAGTATTTT
NA,TRBJ2-2,TRBV5-1,NA,CASSTRGTGELFF,TGCGCCAGCAGCACGAGGGGGACCGGGGAGCTGTTTTTT
NA,TRBJ1-1,TRBV19,NA,CASSISHMNTEAFF,TGTGCCAGTAGTATCTCGCATATGAACACTGAAGCTTTCTTT
NA,TRBJ2-1,TRBV10-3,NA,CAISDPVTGGNEQFF,TGTGCCATCAGTGATCCCGTGACAGGAGGCAATGAGCAGTTCTTC
NA,TRBJ2-3,TRBV20-1,TRBD2,CSASGSSGFTDTQYF,TGCAGTGCTAGTGGTTCTAGCGGGTTCACAGATACGCAGTATTTT
NA,TRBJ1-5,TRBV7-8,NA,CASSLKVNQPQHF,TGTGCCAGCAGCTTAAAGGTTAATCAGCCCCAGCATTTT
few,TRBJ2-5,TRBV2,TRBD1,CASSGDRGQETQYF,TGTGCCAGCAGTGGAGACAGGGGGCAAGAGACCCAGTACTTC
NA,TRBJ2-2,TRBV25-1,NA,CASSFRQANTGELFF,TGTGCCAGCAGCTTTAGACAGGCGAACACCGGGGAGCTGTTTTTT
NA,TRBJ1-1,TRBV3-1/TRBV3-2,TRBD1,CASSPEDRGVTEAFF,TGTGCCAGCAGCCCAGAAGACAGGGGGGTTACTGAAGCTTTCTTT